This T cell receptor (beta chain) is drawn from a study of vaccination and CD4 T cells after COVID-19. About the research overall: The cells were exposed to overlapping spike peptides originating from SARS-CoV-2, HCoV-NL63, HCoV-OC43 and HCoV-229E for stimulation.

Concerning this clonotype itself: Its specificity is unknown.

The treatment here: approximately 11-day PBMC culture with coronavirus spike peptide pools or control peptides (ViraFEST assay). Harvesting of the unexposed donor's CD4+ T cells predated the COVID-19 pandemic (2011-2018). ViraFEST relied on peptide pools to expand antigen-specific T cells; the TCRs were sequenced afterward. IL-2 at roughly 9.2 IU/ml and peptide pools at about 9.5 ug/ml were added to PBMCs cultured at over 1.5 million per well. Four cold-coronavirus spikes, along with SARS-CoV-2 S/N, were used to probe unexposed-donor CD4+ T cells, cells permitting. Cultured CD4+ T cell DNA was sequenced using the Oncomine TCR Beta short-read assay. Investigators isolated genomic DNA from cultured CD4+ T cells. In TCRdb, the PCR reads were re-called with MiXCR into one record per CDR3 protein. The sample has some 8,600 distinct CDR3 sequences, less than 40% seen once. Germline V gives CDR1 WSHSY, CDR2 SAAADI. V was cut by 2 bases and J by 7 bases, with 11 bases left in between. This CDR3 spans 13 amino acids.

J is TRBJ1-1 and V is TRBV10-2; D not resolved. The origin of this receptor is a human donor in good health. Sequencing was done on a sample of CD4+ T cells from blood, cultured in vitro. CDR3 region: CASSEGDGLEAFF. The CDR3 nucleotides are TGCGCCAGCAGTGAGGGAGACGGACTTGAAGCTTTCTTT.